The 24 T cell receptor beta chains in this list originate from one sample, sequenced in a study of blood T cells in healthy people across ages. Together with a sample-barcoded 5' primer, a J-beta primer mix was included in a second PCR lasting about 7 to 12 cycles. TCRdb re-analysed the 5' RACE reads in MiXCR, keeping a single row per CDR3 protein. The sample consists of 720,000 or so distinct CDR3 sequences, approximately 40% of them appearing once. The sequencing sample was made of blood. These receptor sequences come from a man older than 75 in good health.

The table lists this clonotype with many counts. CDR3 residues: CSVSLADQETQYF. For the CDR3, the DNA is TGCAGCGTCTCTCTAGCGGACCAAGAGACCCAGTACTTC. The chain has TRBV29-1 and TRBJ2-5; 7 bases map to TRBD2. CDR3 length equals 13 residues. With V trimmed by 6 bases and J by 0 bases, 4 bases remained unmatched. The germline V gene has CDR1 SQVTM and CDR2 ANQGSEA.

The V call is TRBV20-1, the J call TRBJ2-2; 14 nucleotides align to TRBD2. In germline, CDR1 is DFQATT, CDR2 SNEGSKA (reference sequence). Unmatched junction bases numbered 3, after V lost 0 bases and J lost 6 bases. The CDR3 has 16 amino acids. The CDR3: CSARDGTSGRPGELFF. In DNA form, the CDR3 reads TGCAGTGCTAGAGACGGGACTAGCGGGAGACCCGGGGAGCTGTTTTTT.

V gene TRBV4-1 combines with J gene TRBJ2-3; the D gene is possibly TRBD1 (6 bases). The germline gives CDR1 MGHRA, CDR2 YSYEKL. There are 16 residues in the CDR3. Trimming left V 5 bases short and J 4 bases short, with 19 bases between. CDR3 DNA: TGCGCCAGCAGCTTCCGTTCAGGGGCCGGTGCAGATACGCAGTATTTT. This codes for CASSFRSGAGADTQYF.

The rearrangement links TRBV20-1 to TRBJ2-2; 9 bases match TRBD1. Germline CDR1 reads DFQATT; CDR2 reads SNEGSKA (reference sequence). The length of the CDR3 is 15 residues. Trimming removed 7 bases from V and 6 bases from J; junction bases left unmatched: 12. In DNA form, the CDR3 reads TGCAGTGGTCAGCCGGGACAGGGTTCCGCCGGGGAGCTGTTTTTT. This sequence encodes CSGQPGQGSAGELFF.

This chain's CDR3 is CASWAVHNRGGELFF. The CDR3, as DNA: TGTGCCAGCTGGGCCGTACATAATCGGGGCGGGGAGCTGTTTTTT. The V gene is TRBV6-1, the J gene TRBJ2-2; D is perhaps TRBD2 (5 bases). Germline CDR1 and CDR2: MNHNS and SASEGT. Trimming shortened V by 8 bases and J by 7 bases, and 20 bases separated the two germline ends. This CDR3 is 15 amino acids long.

The chain carries TRBV7-2 and TRBJ2-5, with 7 bases lining up with TRBD2. Trimming removed 5 bases from V and 11 bases from J; junction bases left unmatched: 14. There are 14 residues in the CDR3. Germline V lookup: CDR1 SGHTA, CDR2 FQGNSA. The CDR3 region has the DNA TGTGCCAGCAGCCTAGGACTAGTCGACTACGTGCAGTACTTC. Translation: CASSLGLVDYVQYF.

This clonotype has a handful of counts. The V and J genes are TRBV7-9 and TRBJ2-1; D uncertain. CDR1 SEHNR and CDR2 FQNEAQ come from the germline V gene (reference sequence). V lost 5 bases and J lost 5, with 10 bases in between. The CDR3 spans 13 residues. CDR3 DNA: TGTGCCAGCAGCACAATGAGCGACAATGAGCAGTTCTTC. Amino acids: CASSTMSDNEQFF.

This clonotype occurred many times. The V gene is TRBV29-1, the J gene TRBJ2-5; TRBD1 or TRBD2 may be the D gene (5 bases each). V was pared by 6 bases and J by 5 bases, with 16 bases between. The CDR3 totals 13 residues. CDR1 is SQVTM and CDR2 is ANQGSEA in the germline V gene. DNA of the CDR3: TGCAGCGTCGAGGGGCCCTCGAGGGAGACCCAGTACTTC. Its protein is CSVEGPSRETQYF.

This clonotype was detected once. Since a much larger clone is just one base distant, this may be a read error. V usage is TRBV7-2 and J usage is TRBJ2-1; possibly TRBD2 for D (6 bases). The J call may be wrong; the DNA end is better matched by TRBJ2-7. The CDR3 contains 17 residues. CDR1 SGHTA and CDR2 FQGNSA come from the germline V gene. The CDR3 DNA reads TGTGCCAGCAGCCGATCGGGAGCCCCAGGACGGTACAATGAGCAGTACTTC. Translation gives CASSRSGAPGRYNEQYF.

V is TRBV3-1 and J is TRBJ2-3, with D perhaps TRBD2 (6 bases). The CDR3 length is 15 residues. Trimming stripped 3 bases from V and 2 bases from J, with 12 bases between. Germline V gives CDR1 LGHDT, CDR2 YNNKEL (reference sequence). The chain's CDR3 is CASSQSPDYTDTQYF. DNA of the CDR3: TGTGCCAGCAGCCAGTCCCCGGACTACACAGATACGCAGTATTTT.

The chain carries TRBV3-1 and TRBJ2-2; perhaps TRBD1 as D (6 bases). The CDR3 has 17 residues. V was shortened by 4 bases and J by 2 bases, with 17 bases between the two germline ends. From germline, CDR1 is LGHDT and CDR2 YNNKEL (reference sequence). This chain's CDR3 is CASSPSYRGQNTGELFF. CDR3 in DNA: TGTGCCAGCAGCCCCTCCTACCGGGGACAAAACACCGGGGAGCTGTTTTTT.

On this clonotype itself: A much larger clone lies one base from this, so it may be a read error. V is TRBV18 and J is TRBJ1-1, with D hard to call. The germline gives CDR1 KGHSH, CDR2 LQKENI. CDR3 size: 14 residues. V lost 2 bases and J lost 1, with 8 bases in between. CDR3 bases: TGTGCCAGCTCACCAGAGGCAGGGAACACTGAAGCTTTCTTT. This sequence encodes CASSPEAGNTEAFF.

This clonotype appeared a single time. This chain connects TRBV7-2 to TRBJ1-2; no clear D gene. With 2 bases removed from V and 4 bases from J, the gap between germline ends came to 14 bases. Looked up from germline, CDR1 is SGHTA and CDR2 is FQGNSA. The CDR3 has 15 amino acids. CDR3 coding DNA: TGTGCCAGCAGCTTATATAGGAGTGGGTCCTATGGCTACACCTTC. Translated, it gives CASSLYRSGSYGYTF.

This clonotype was seen only a few times. The CDR3 here is CASRSMGETQYF. The CDR3 DNA is TGTGCCAGCAGATCCATGGGAGAGACCCAGTACTTC. The V gene is TRBV6-2 or TRBV6-3, the J gene TRBJ2-5; no clear D. The length of the CDR3 is 12 residues. V was shortened by 6 bases and J by 4 bases, with 9 bases between the two germline ends. Germline V gene sequence: CDR1 MNHEY, CDR2 SVGEGT.

The rearrangement uses TRBV6-2 or TRBV6-3 and TRBJ2-7, with TRBD2 matching 7 bases. Germline CDR1 MNHEY, CDR2 SVGEGT. The CDR3 sequence is 15 residues long. V shed 7 bases and J 1 base; nucleotides not matched to a gene: 10. The CDR3 region is CASNRPDGGSYEQYF. The CDR3 coding sequence is TGTGCCAGCAATAGGCCGGACGGGGGGTCCTACGAGCAGTACTTC.

This chain links TRBV20-1 with TRBJ1-1, with a weak D call TRBD1 (5 bases). Trimming left V 1 base short and J 4 bases short, with 10 bases between. This CDR3 is 13 amino acids long. From germline, CDR1 is DFQATT and CDR2 SNEGSKA (reference sequence). The CDR3 region has the DNA TGCAGTGCTAGAGGGGACCTCCTCACTGAAGCTTTCTTT. Translation: CSARGDLLTEAFF.

As regards this clonotype: Since a much larger clone is just one base distant, this may be a read error. The rearrangement joins TRBV6-6 to TRBJ1-2, with D unresolved. Germline values: CDR1 MNHNY, CDR2 SVGAGI (reference sequence). The CDR3 has 11 amino acids. Trimming took off 10 bases at V and 5 bases at J, with 11 bases between the two ends. The CDR3 coding sequence is TGTGCCAACACCCGTGGGTATGGCTACACCTTC. Residues: CANTRGYGYTF.

This rearrangement joins TRBV4-1 to TRBJ2-5; 9 bases line up with TRBD1. The better agreement between TRBJ2-7 and the DNA end casts doubt on the J call. This CDR3 comprises 18 residues. Germline assignment: CDR1 MGHRA and CDR2 YSYEKL. The CDR3 sequence is CASSPGRTGTGIPYEQYF. The CDR3 DNA follows: TGCGCCAGCAGCCCCGGTAGGACTGGGACAGGGATCCCCTACGAGCAGTACTTC.

This clonotype came up a few times. Possible read error: a much larger clone is one base away. The J gene is TRBJ2-1, the V gene TRBV7-2; TRBD2 agrees at 7 bases. The CDR3 consists of 15 residues. In germline, CDR1 is SGHTA, CDR2 FQGNSA. For the CDR3, the DNA is TGTGCCCGCAGTCTAACTAGCGCCTCCTACAATGAGCAGTTCTTC. This gives the protein CARSLTSASYNEQFF.

In its sample, this clonotype was seen a few times. This chain uses TRBV4-3 with TRBJ2-7; D call uncertain. The V gene lost 4 bases and the J gene lost 3 bases, with 10 bases spanning the gap. CDR1 and CDR2 from the germline V gene are LGHNA and YSLEER. This CDR3 has 13 residues. CDR3 loop: CASSPSHYYEQYF. The CDR3 DNA reads TGCGCCAGCAGCCCGTCCCATTACTACGAGCAGTACTTC.

This clonotype was detected only a few times. The chain is built from TRBV5-1 and TRBJ2-1; 8 positions match TRBD2. The germline gives CDR1 SGHRS, CDR2 YFSETQ. The CDR3 sequence is 14 residues long. V gave up 4 bases and J gave up 6 bases; unmatched junction bases: 6. CDR3 DNA sequence: TGCGCCAGCAGCCCTGGGACTAGTATCAATGAGCAGTTCTTC. Translation gives CASSPGTSINEQFF. Full variable domain (remainder filled in from reference TRBV5-1 and TRBJ2-1): KAGVTQTPRYLIKTRGQQVTLSCSPISGHRSVSWYQQTPGQGLQFLFEYFSETQRNKGNFPGRFSGRQFSNSRSEMNVSTLELGDSALYLCASSPGTSINEQFFGPGTRLTVL.

The rearrangement joins TRBV6-6 to TRBJ1-5; 8 bases map to TRBD1. CDR3 length equals 15 residues. Germline V CDR1 and CDR2: MNHNY, SVGAGI (reference sequence). V shed 5 bases and J 6 bases; nucleotides not matched to a gene: 9. CDR3 in amino acids: CASSGGQGSSQPQHF. CDR3 DNA: TGTGCCAGCAGTGGTGGACAGGGTTCGAGTCAGCCCCAGCATTTT.

The chain joins TRBV6-6 to TRBJ2-7, with 9 bases identical to TRBD1. CDR3 length: 14 residues. Trimming took 7 bases from V and 2 from J; bases not matched to a gene: 6. Germline assignment: CDR1 MNHNY and CDR2 SVGAGI (reference sequence). Here the CDR3 reads CASTETGGPYEQYF. For the CDR3, the DNA is TGTGCCAGCACCGAAACAGGGGGCCCCTACGAGCAGTACTTC.

This clonotype was picked up a small number of times. The genes are TRBV6-6 and TRBJ2-5; 7 bases agree with TRBD1. Per the germline V gene, CDR1 is MNHNY and CDR2 is SVGAGI (reference sequence). The V gene end was trimmed by 5 bases and the J gene end by 1 base; junction bases not matched to a gene: 7. This CDR3 region has 15 residues. Here the CDR3 reads CASSPSDRLQETQYF. The CDR3 region has the DNA TGTGCCAGCAGTCCCTCGGACAGGCTCCAAGAGACCCAGTACTTC.